A selection of T cell receptor beta chains follows, all from one sample in a study of cytotoxic CD8 clonotypes in ibrutinib-treated CLL. The method was immunoSEQ multiplex PCR; TCRdb's version includes in-frame clones alone and lacks a portion of them. The sample comprises 110,000 to 150,000 clones, about 80% of which are singletons, and more than 10% rests with the top ten. Sequences were derived from PBMCs, sampled after 12 months of ibrutinib treatment. All receptors come from a human donor with chronic lymphocytic leukemia. CDR3s include the opening cysteine and the closing phenylalanine or tryptophan. The D gene is left open where the match is weak. Not all rows give a size; the values are once, few, many and, for expanded clones, a class.

CDR3,DNA,size,V,length,J,D
CASSQDYRSLVEQYF,TGCGCCAGCAGCCAAGATTACAGATCCCTGGTCGAGCAGTACTTC,NA,TRBV4-3,15,TRBJ2-7,NA
CASSLKGQGVNQPQHF,TGTGCCAGCAGCTTAAAGGGACAGGGAGTCAATCAGCCCCAGCATTTT,NA,TRBV11-2,16,TRBJ1-5,TRBD1
CASRRDRGGTDTQYF,TGTGCCAGCAGACGGGACAGGGGGGGTACAGATACGCAGTATTTT,NA,TRBV6-6,15,TRBJ2-3,TRBD1
CASSLRGASSYEQYF,TGTGCCAGCAGCTTGAGAGGCGCCAGCTCCTACGAGCAGTACTTC,NA,TRBV5-3,15,TRBJ2-7,NA
CASATGEGREQYF,TGCGCCAGCGCGACAGGGGAGGGTCGCGAGCAGTACTTC,NA,TRBV4-1,13,TRBJ2-7,NA
CAWKQESDTQYF,TGTGCCTGGAAGCAGGAATCAGATACGCAGTATTTT,NA,TRBV30,12,TRBJ2-3,NA
CASSPPSGTATYEQYF,TGTGCCAGCTCACCACCGTCCGGGACAGCCACCTACGAGCAGTACTTC,NA,TRBV18,16,TRBJ2-7,TRBD1
CASSRGTVQETQYF,TGTGCCAGCAGCCGCGGGACAGTTCAAGAGACCCAGTACTTC,NA,TRBV2,14,TRBJ2-5,NA
CASSLSGGNTGELFF,TGTGCCAGCAGCTTATCAGGGGGGAACACCGGGGAGCTGTTTTTT,NA,TRBV7-2,15,TRBJ2-2,TRBD1
CASSETRNYEQYF,TGTGCCAGCAGTGAAACTCGAAACTACGAGCAGTACTTC,once,TRBV2,13,TRBJ2-7,NA
CASSLGRGYTF,TGTGCCAGCAGCTTAGGGAGGGGCTACACCTTC,few,TRBV7-2,11,TRBJ1-2,NA
CASTLDRGRHGYTF,TGTGCCAGCACCCTAGACAGGGGGAGGCATGGCTACACCTTC,NA,TRBV7-2,14,TRBJ1-2,TRBD1
CASTQVPGQGVYEQYF,TGTGCCAGCACCCAGGTCCCGGGACAGGGGGTTTACGAGCAGTACTTC,NA,TRBV5-6,16,TRBJ2-7,TRBD1
CATSRGLGDEQYF,TGTGCCACCAGCAGAGGATTGGGGGACGAGCAGTACTTC,NA,TRBV15,13,TRBJ2-7,NA
CASSPPYRRYEQYF,TGTGCCAGCTCACCACCGTATCGTAGGTACGAGCAGTACTTC,NA,TRBV18,14,TRBJ2-7,NA
CASSTSGRADSYEQYF,TGTGCCAGCTCAACTAGCGGGAGGGCCGACTCCTACGAGCAGTACTTC,NA,TRBV18,16,TRBJ2-7,TRBD2
CASSLDRTREQYF,TGTGCCAGCAGCTTGGACCGAACGCGCGAGCAGTACTTC,NA,TRBV5-4,13,TRBJ2-7,NA
CASSLEDSIPYGYTF,TGTGCCAGCAGCTTAGAGGACAGCATACCCTATGGCTACACCTTC,NA,TRBV7-2,15,TRBJ1-2,NA
CASSPGGASYEQYF,TGTGCCAGCTCTCCCGGGGGGGCGAGTTACGAGCAGTACTTC,few,TRBV18,14,TRBJ2-7,TRBD2
CASSPLTAGSNYGYTF,TGTGCCAGCTCACCGCTGACAGCCGGTTCTAACTATGGCTACACCTTC,NA,TRBV18,16,TRBJ1-2,NA
CASSPPGKNYGYTF,TGTGCCAGCAGTCCCCCCGGCAAGAACTATGGCTACACCTTC,NA,TRBV28,14,TRBJ1-2,NA
CASRNNGLAGGGTQYF,TGTGCCAGCAGGAACAACGGACTAGCCGGCGGGGGGACCCAGTACTTC,NA,TRBV6-6,16,TRBJ2-5,TRBD2
CASSYKTATNEKLFF,TGTGCCAGCAGTTACAAGACTGCAACTAATGAAAAACTGTTTTTT,NA,TRBV6-5,15,TRBJ1-4,NA
CASSLRGQGYEQYF,TGTGCCAGCAGCTTAAGGGGACAGGGCTACGAGCAGTACTTC,NA,TRBV7-3,14,TRBJ2-7,TRBD1
CAWSGTMNTEAFF,TGTGCCTGGAGCGGGACCATGAACACTGAAGCTTTCTTT,once,TRBV30,13,TRBJ1-1,NA
CASSLLPSGIIYEQYF,TGTGCCAGCAGTTTACTTCCTAGCGGGATTATCTACGAGCAGTACTTC,NA,TRBV28,16,TRBJ2-7,TRBD2
CASSLVVGQPQHF,TGTGCCAGCAGCTTGGTAGTGGGGCAGCCCCAGCATTTT,NA,TRBV5-5,13,TRBJ1-5,NA
CASSVWGPETQYF,TGTGCCAGCAGCGTATGGGGTCCAGAGACCCAGTACTTC,NA,TRBV9,13,TRBJ2-5,NA
CASSARQGMNTEAFF,TGTGCCAGCAGCGCAAGACAGGGAATGAACACTGAAGCTTTCTTT,NA,TRBV9,15,TRBJ1-1,TRBD1
CASSGSGKYNEQFF,TGTGCCAGCAGCGGTAGCGGGAAGTACAATGAGCAGTTCTTC,NA,TRBV9,14,TRBJ2-1,TRBD2
CASRRLGGGRAYEQYF,TGTGCCAGCAGAAGATTAGGGGGCGGGAGGGCCTACGAGCAGTACTTC,NA,TRBV11-2,16,TRBJ2-7,TRBD2
CAITKGSRSTDTQYF,TGTGCCATCACTAAAGGAAGTAGGAGCACAGATACGCAGTATTTT,NA,TRBV10-3,15,TRBJ2-3,NA
CASSLHTGELFF,TGTGCCAGCAGCCTGCACACCGGGGAGCTGTTTTTT,NA,TRBV6-6,12,TRBJ2-2,NA
CASSLASVSGTEAFF,TGCGCCAGCAGCTTGGCCAGTGTTTCGGGCACTGAAGCTTTCTTT,few,TRBV5-1,15,TRBJ1-1,NA
CATSRENQPQHF,TGTGCCACCAGCAGAGAAAATCAGCCCCAGCATTTT,NA,TRBV15,12,TRBJ1-5,NA
CAISEPGGGDSYEQYF,TGTGCCATCAGTGAGCCAGGAGGGGGGGACTCCTACGAGCAGTACTTC,NA,TRBV10-3,16,TRBJ2-7,NA
CASSLTAETYEQYF,TGTGCCAGCTCCCTCACGGCAGAAACCTACGAGCAGTACTTC,NA,TRBV18,14,TRBJ2-7,NA
CASSFGTGTDTQYF,TGTGCCAGCAGCTTTGGGACGGGAACAGATACGCAGTATTTT,NA,TRBV11-1,14,TRBJ2-3,NA
CASSPGQGSSGANVLTF,TGTGCCAGCTCACCCGGACAGGGGAGCTCTGGGGCCAACGTCCTGACTTTC,few,TRBV18,17,TRBJ2-6,TRBD1
CSVVKGLVEAFF,TGCAGCGTTGTCAAGGGGCTGGTTGAAGCTTTCTTT,NA,TRBV29-1,12,TRBJ1-1,NA
CASSPGTGLREQYF,TGTGCCAGCAGCCCCGGGACAGGGTTACGCGAGCAGTACTTC,once,TRBV7-2,14,TRBJ2-7,TRBD1
CASSVTGLGEAFF,TGTGCCAGCAGCGTGACAGGACTGGGGGAAGCTTTCTTT,NA,TRBV7-3,13,TRBJ1-1,NA
CASSQARGRFYGYTF,TGCGCCAGCAGCCAAGCTAGGGGTCGATTCTATGGCTACACCTTC,few,TRBV4-1,15,TRBJ1-2,NA
CASSTSSGRSGDTQYF,TGTGCCAGTAGTACCTCAAGCGGGAGGAGTGGAGATACGCAGTATTTT,NA,TRBV19,16,TRBJ2-3,TRBD2
CASRKGPYEQYF,TGTGCCAGCAGGAAAGGGCCCTACGAGCAGTACTTC,NA,TRBV6-1,12,TRBJ2-7,NA